The 25 T cell receptor beta chains below all came from one sample that was sequenced in a study of shared clonotypes between healthy human individuals. Sequencing used immunoSEQ multiplex PCR; TCRdb keeps in-frame clones, though not all of them. The sample records some 900,000 clones, around 80% being singletons. The specimen sequenced was memory CD4+ T cells sorted from blood. The subset is: CD45RA-negative fraction. The receptors here all came from a man between 18 and 35 years old in good health.

The chain joins TRBV29-1 to TRBJ1-2; D gene ambiguous. Per germline, CDR1 SQVTM and CDR2 ANQGSEA. V was shortened by 6 bases and J by 4 bases, with 12 bases between the two germline ends. The CDR3 spans 12 residues. For the CDR3, the DNA is TGCAGCGTCGGACCGGCCGGCTATGGCTACACCTTC. This gives the protein CSVGPAGYGYTF.

The chain carries TRBV29-1 and TRBJ2-1; weak D call: TRBD1 (6 bases). CDR1 is SQVTM, CDR2 ANQGSEA, per germline. This CDR3 has 13 amino acids. V lost 4 bases and J 7 bases, leaving 14 bases between the germline ends. The CDR3 spells CSVVRDTQNEQFF. DNA for the CDR3: TGCAGCGTTGTCCGGGACACCCAAAATGAGCAGTTCTTC.

This rearrangement joins TRBV10-3 to TRBJ2-5, with a possible D match to TRBD1 (5 bases). Trimming took 3 bases from V and 5 from J, leaving 16 bases between them. Germline V gene data show CDR1 as ENHRY and CDR2 as SYGVKD. The CDR3 is 15 residues long. CDR3 sequence (DNA): TGTGCCATCAGTGAAAGGTCGAAGGGGCCTGAGACCCAGTACTTC. Its protein product is CAISERSKGPETQYF.

V usage is TRBV7-9 and J usage is TRBJ2-2; D is uncertain. The V gene lost 5 bases and the J gene lost 6 bases, with 22 bases spanning the gap. The CDR3 runs to 17 residues. The germline gives CDR1 SEHNR, CDR2 FQNEAQ (reference sequence). DNA of the CDR3: TGTGCCAGCAGCCGCGGTTTCCTAGAAGATTACGCCGGGGAGCTGTTTTTT. Its protein is CASSRGFLEDYAGELFF.

This chain joins TRBV7-6 and TRBJ1-4; D perhaps matches TRBD1 (5 bases). Per the germline V gene, CDR1 is SGHVS and CDR2 is FNYEAQ. Trimming took off 5 bases at V and 5 bases at J, with 12 bases between the two ends. The CDR3 runs 14 residues. CDR3 coding DNA: TGTGCCAGCAGCCACCGGGACGGGAATGAAAAACTGTTTTTT. It yields the protein CASSHRDGNEKLFF.

The rearrangement uses TRBV27 and TRBJ2-3, with 15 positions matching TRBD2. The germline CDR1 and CDR2 sequences are MNHEY and SMNVEV (reference sequence). This CDR3 has 18 residues. Unmatched junction bases numbered 3, after V lost 0 bases and J lost 2 bases. In nucleotides, the CDR3 is TGTGCCAGCAGTTTATCGGGGACTAGCGGGGGGTCCACAGATACGCAGTATTTT. It encodes CASSLSGTSGGSTDTQYF.

V gene TRBV5-1 combines with J gene TRBJ2-5, with D possibly matching TRBD1 (6 bases). Between the trimmed V and J ends, which lost 4 bases and 3 bases, there was a span of 13 bases. The length of the CDR3 is 14 residues. Looked up from germline, CDR1 is SGHRS and CDR2 is YFSETQ. Here the CDR3 reads CASSPGTNKETQYF. The CDR3 DNA follows: TGCGCCAGCAGCCCGGGGACAAATAAAGAGACCCAGTACTTC.

The chain links TRBV6-5 to TRBJ1-5; D unclear. CDR3 length: 15 amino acids. V was trimmed by 0 bases and J by 15 bases, leaving 21 bases between them. The germline CDR1 and CDR2 sequences are MNHEY and SVGAGI. CDR3 region: CASSYSKGPAQQRHF. In nucleotides, the CDR3 is TGTGCCAGCAGTTACTCGAAAGGGCCTGCCCAGCAACGGCATTTT.

The CDR3 DNA reads TGTGCCAGCAGTTATGCCGGGGGGCTATGGGATGGCTACACCTTC. Amino acid sequence: CASSYAGGLWDGYTF. The rearrangement joins TRBV6-5 to TRBJ1-2; tentatively, D is TRBD1 (6 bases). V lost 3 bases, J lost 6 bases, and 17 bases lay in between. CDR1 is MNHEY, CDR2 SVGAGI, per germline. The CDR3 length is 15 residues.

V and J are TRBV15 and TRBJ2-7, with 9 nucleotides matching TRBD1. V dropped 4 bases and J dropped 2; count of bases not matched to a gene: 3. This CDR3 is built from 14 residues. Per germline, CDR1 LNHNV and CDR2 YYDKDF (reference sequence). The CDR3 nucleotides are TGTGCCACCAGCACAAACAGGGGGCCCTACGAGCAGTACTTC. It is translated as CATSTNRGPYEQYF.

The chain joins TRBV10-2 to TRBJ2-5; the match to TRBD1 covers 7 bases. Trimming at V came to 6 bases and at J to 3 bases, leaving 7 bases not matched to a gene. The CDR3 sequence is 14 residues long. Germline CDR1 is WSHSY and CDR2 is SAAADI. The CDR3 DNA is TGCGCCAGCAGCCAACAGGGGTCGAAAGAGACCCAGTACTTC. It encodes CASSQQGSKETQYF.

V and J are TRBV19 and TRBJ2-1; no definite D call. The CDR3 runs 13 residues. V dropped 4 bases and J dropped 9 bases, with 13 bases sitting between them. Germline V gene lookup returns CDR1 LNHDA and CDR2 SQIVND (reference sequence). The CDR3 nucleotides are TGTGCCAGTAGTACCCTTTCCAGCACTGAGCAGTTCTTC. It yields the protein CASSTLSSTEQFF.

V gene TRBV4-3 combines with J gene TRBJ2-7; D is uncertain. The CDR3 totals 15 residues. CDR1 and CDR2 (germline): LGHNA, YSLEER. V dropped 0 bases and J dropped 4 bases, with 13 bases sitting between them. The CDR3 coding sequence is TGCGCCAGCAGCCAAGATTTGAACGGTTGGTACGAGCAGTACTTC. Residues: CASSQDLNGWYEQYF.

The rearrangement uses TRBV19 and TRBJ2-2, with D possibly being TRBD2 (5 bases). This CDR3 is built from 15 residues. The V end lost 0 bases, the J end lost 7 bases, and 12 bases lay between the germline ends. In germline, CDR1 is LNHDA, CDR2 SQIVND (reference sequence). The CDR3 here is CASSIETSRVGELFF. The CDR3 bases are TGTGCCAGTAGTATAGAAACTAGTCGGGTCGGGGAGCTGTTTTTT.

This clone was recorded only once. This chain joins TRBV28 and TRBJ2-7; perhaps TRBD2 as D (5 bases). Germline V gene data show CDR1 as MDHEN and CDR2 as SYDVKM. The V end was cut by 6 bases, the J end by 6 bases, with 12 bases between. There are 12 residues in the CDR3. CDR3 in amino acids: CASSFGRGEQYF. The DNA of the CDR3 is TGTGCCAGCAGCTTCGGACGGGGCGAGCAGTACTTC.

This clone was counted a single time. The chain is built from TRBV5-1 and TRBJ2-3, with TRBD2 matching 8 bases. Germline V CDR1 and CDR2: SGHRS, YFSETQ. Germline trimming cut 2 bases from V and 14 bases from J; bases unmatched to any gene: 7. The CDR3 loop spans 12 amino acids. CDR3 DNA sequence: TGCGCCAGCAGCTTAGAGCGGGGGCGGTGGTATTTT. Its translation is CASSLERGRWYF. The variable domain in full, with the rest retrieved from reference TRBV5-1 and TRBJ2-3, is KAGVTQTPRYLIKTRGQQVTLSCSPISGHRSVSWYQQTPGQGLQFLFEYFSETQRNKGNFPGRFSGRQFSNSRSEMNVSTLELGDSALYLCASSLERGRWYFGPGTRLTVL.

The V gene is TRBV27, the J gene TRBJ2-7; TRBD1 matches at 11 bases. The CDR3 extends over 14 amino acids. The J segment lost 5 bases and the V segment lost 4 bases, leaving 4 bases of the junction unmatched. Germline-derived CDR1 and CDR2 are MNHEY and SMNVEV (reference sequence). CDR3 protein: CASSYGQGAHEQYF. CDR3 bases: TGTGCCAGCAGTTACGGACAGGGGGCCCACGAGCAGTACTTC.

V is TRBV7-9 and J is TRBJ2-7, with D possibly being TRBD1 or TRBD2 (6 bases each). CDR3 length equals 15 residues. V lost 5 bases, J lost 2 bases, and 16 bases lay in between. Germline loops: CDR1 SEHNR, CDR2 FQNEAQ (reference sequence). The CDR3 here is CASSEEGGPTYEQYF. The CDR3 DNA reads TGTGCCAGCAGCGAAGAGGGGGGCCCTACCTACGAGCAGTACTTC.

This chain uses TRBV5-4 with TRBJ2-1, with 9 positions matching TRBD2. V lost 4 bases, J lost 7 bases, and 12 bases stayed unmatched. The CDR3 has 16 amino acids. CDR1 and CDR2 (germline): SGHNT, YYREEE (reference sequence). CDR3 bases: TGTGCCAGCAGCCCAGTTTTCCAGCGGGGGGAGAATGAGCAGTTCTTC. This gives the protein CASSPVFQRGENEQFF.

The chain uses TRBV5-5 and TRBJ1-2; TRBD1 is a possible D gene (5 bases). V gave up 2 bases and J gave up 3 bases, with 8 bases separating them. Germline lookup yields CDR1 SGHKS and CDR2 YYEKEE (reference sequence). This CDR3 contains 13 residues. CDR3 DNA sequence: TGTGCCAGCAGCTTTAGGGGTGACTATGGCTACACCTTC. This translates into CASSFRGDYGYTF.

The chain has TRBV9 and TRBJ2-3, with D tentatively TRBD2 (7 bases). The CDR3 spans 14 residues. V lost 6 bases and J lost 5, with 16 bases in between. The germline V gene has CDR1 SGDLS and CDR2 YYNGEE. CDR3 nucleotides: TGTGCCAGCACTCCAACGGGGGGCCAAGATACGCAGTATTTT. Encoded protein: CASTPTGGQDTQYF.

This clone turned up a few times. This chain uses TRBV25-1 with TRBJ2-7; 13 bases map to TRBD2. Germline V gene sequence: CDR1 MGHDK, CDR2 SYGVNS. With 7 bases clipped from V and 2 bases from J, the junction kept 2 bases outside the gene matches. The CDR3 covers 14 residues. CDR3 DNA sequence: TGTGCCAGCATGGGGACTAGCGGGACCTACGAGCAGTACTTC. Its translation is CASMGTSGTYEQYF.

The chain links TRBV15 to TRBJ2-7, with D perhaps matching TRBD1 or TRBD2 (5 bases each). The germline V gene has CDR1 LNHNV and CDR2 YYDKDF (reference sequence). V was cut by 5 bases and J by 6 bases, with 14 bases left in between. This CDR3 has 13 residues. CDR3 amino acids: CATSPHGTGEQYF. In nucleotides, the CDR3 is TGTGCCACCAGCCCCCACGGGACCGGCGAGCAGTACTTC.

The CDR3 spells CASGLGSSGPSYEQYF. The CDR3 nucleotides are TGTGCTAGTGGTTTGGGATCTAGCGGGCCCTCCTACGAGCAGTACTTC. The chain links TRBV12-5 to TRBJ2-7, with 8 bases aligning to TRBD2. With V trimmed by 1 base and J by 0 bases, 5 bases remained unmatched. The CDR3 covers 16 residues. Germline values: CDR1 LGHNT, CDR2 FRNRAP.

V usage is TRBV7-6 and J usage is TRBJ2-1, with 10 bases fitting TRBD2. Germline V gene lookup returns CDR1 SGHVS and CDR2 FNYEAQ. This CDR3 is 18 amino acids long. V was pared by 4 bases and J by 4 bases, with 13 bases of the junction left unmatched. The CDR3 reads CASSSWRESGGAYNEQFF. The CDR3 DNA sequence: TGTGCCAGCAGCTCCTGGAGGGAAAGCGGGGGGGCATACAATGAGCAGTTCTTC.